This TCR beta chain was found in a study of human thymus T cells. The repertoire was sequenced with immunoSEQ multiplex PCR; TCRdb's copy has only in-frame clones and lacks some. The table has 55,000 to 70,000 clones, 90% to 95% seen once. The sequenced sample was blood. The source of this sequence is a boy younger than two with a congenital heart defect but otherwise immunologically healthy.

CDR3 in amino acids: CASSPGLADTDTQYF. CDR3 sequence (DNA): TGCGCCAGCAGCCCGGGACTAGCGGACACAGATACGCAGTATTTT. The rearrangement links TRBV5-1 to TRBJ2-3, with TRBD2 identical over 11 bases. V lost 4 bases, J lost 2 bases, and 3 bases stayed unmatched. Germline V CDR1 and CDR2: SGHRS, YFSETQ. The CDR3 runs 15 residues.